This TCR beta chain emerged from a study of CD8 T cells in Susac syndrome. Points from the study as a whole: It was acknowledged by the study that relatively few individuals were included in its TCR sequencing and HLA analysis.

Germline V gives CDR1 SGDLS, CDR2 YYNGEE. Deletions cut 4 bases from V and 7 bases from J, with 18 bases between. The CDR3 runs 15 residues. Note on this clonotype: What it binds is unknown.

Reverse transcription of about 0.45 to 1 ug RNA was performed with random hexamers. Amplification of TCR beta CDR3 by immunoSEQ multiplex PCR spanned 54 Vbeta and 13 Jbeta. TCRdb passed the immunoSEQ multiplex PCR reads through MiXCR, listing each CDR3 protein once. Counted here are 78,000 or so distinct CDR3 sequences, about 95% occurring once; the ten biggest clones make up under 0.5%. TCR beta sequencing covered blood CD8+ and CD4+ T cells. Patients with stable or active relapsing-remitting disease, all of them treatment-naive, made up the multiple sclerosis controls. Sequencing was carried out using CD8+ T cells from PBMCs. The TCR sequence derives from a human donor with multiple sclerosis. The chain recombines TRBV9 with TRBJ2-1; D might be TRBD1 or TRBD2, each matching 6 bases. CDR3 protein: CASSLSSPGANEQFF. As DNA, the CDR3 is TGTGCCAGCAGCCTTAGCAGCCCGGGGGCGAATGAGCAGTTCTTC. Full variable domain (rest looked up from reference TRBV9 and TRBJ2-1): DSGVTQTPKHLITATGQRVTLRCSPRSGDLSVYWYQQSLDQGLQFLIQYYNGEERAKGNILERFSAQQFPDLHSELNLSSLELGDSALYFCASSLSSPGANEQFFGPGTRLTVL.